The T cell receptor beta chain described here comes from a study of blood T cell repertoires in COVID-19. As for the study in general: The United States, Italy and Spain were the sources of the acute and convalescent COVID-19 samples. The cDNA or gDNA used as material had been derived from T cells, B-cell-depleted T cells, or PBMCs.

This clone appeared a single time. In the original analysis: For nucleated cells, counts were estimated from reference gene primer amplification. TCRdb's table, derived via immunoSEQ multiplex PCR, lists solely in-frame clones and lacks some. The DNA gave D and trimming, while V, J and clone size come from that table. The repertoire holds 170,000 or so clones, 80% to 90% seen once, with 1.5% to 2% in the top ten. Germline V gives CDR1 SGHNT, CDR2 YYREEE (reference sequence). The CDR3 sequence is 12 residues long. Trimming removed 7 bases from V and 0 bases from J; junction bases left unmatched: 1. The TCR originated in a man aged 18 to 29 who had recovered from COVID-19. V usage is TRBV5-4 and J usage is TRBJ2-7, with 7 nucleotides matching TRBD1. The sample taken for sequencing was peripheral blood. The DNA of the CDR3 is TGTGCCAGCGGGACAGACTCCTACGAGCAGTACTTC. It specifies CASGTDSYEQYF. The whole variable domain, remainder taken from reference TRBV5-4 and TRBJ2-7, is ETGVTQSPTHLIKTRGQQVTLRCSSQSGHNTVSWYQQALGQGPQFIFQYYREEENGRGNFPPRFSGLQFPNYSSELNVNALELDDSALYLCASGTDSYEQYFGPGTRLTVT.